The rows below give T cell receptor beta chains drawn from one sample of a study of blood T cell repertoires in COVID-19. Libraries were prepared by immunoSEQ multiplex PCR; TCRdb keeps only in-frame clonotypes and omits some of them. The data contain about 400,000 clones, roughly 87% of them singletons. The sequenced sample consisted of PBMCs or T cells enriched from blood (not recorded which). Every receptor here comes from a woman in her 40s with acute COVID-19. The CDR3 runs from the conserved cysteine through the conserved F or W. The D gene is left open where the match is weak. A clone size is listed for some rows: how often the clone was seen (once, few, many), or a class if it is expanded.

clone size: -
J gene: TRBJ1-4
D gene: -
V gene: TRBV5-5
CDR3 DNA: TGTGCCAGCAGCCCCCCCGGGGGGGATGAAAAACTGTTTTTT
CDR3 protein: CASSPPGGDEKLFF

clone size: -
J gene: TRBJ2-5
D gene: TRBD2
V gene: TRBV19
CDR3 DNA: TGTGCCACCAGACTAGCGGGACAAGAGACCCAGTACTTC
CDR3 protein: CATRLAGQETQYF

clone size: -
J gene: TRBJ2-7
D gene: -
V gene: TRBV12-3/TRBV12-4
CDR3 DNA: TGTGCCAGCAGTTTAACCGGGGTGGGCGAGCAGTACTTC
CDR3 protein: CASSLTGVGEQYF

clone size: -
J gene: TRBJ2-3
D gene: -
V gene: TRBV5-1
CDR3 DNA: TGCGCCAGCAGCTTGTCCGGCGGGGCCACAGATACGCAGTATTTT
CDR3 protein: CASSLSGGATDTQYF

clone size: -
J gene: TRBJ1-1
D gene: -
V gene: TRBV30
CDR3 DNA: TGTGCCTGCGTACCTCAACAAGAAGCTTTCTTT
CDR3 protein: CACVPQQEAFF

clone size: -
J gene: TRBJ2-5
D gene: TRBD1
V gene: TRBV6-5
CDR3 DNA: TGTGCCAGCAGTTACTCGGGCAGGGGGAGAGAGACCCAGTACTTC
CDR3 protein: CASSYSGRGRETQYF

clone size: once
J gene: TRBJ2-3
D gene: TRBD2
V gene: TRBV14
CDR3 DNA: TGTGCCAGCATGCGAACTAGCGGGCTAAATACGCAGTATTTT
CDR3 protein: CASMRTSGLNTQYF

clone size: -
J gene: TRBJ1-2
D gene: -
V gene: TRBV27
CDR3 DNA: TGTGCCAGCAGTCTCCGGGACGGGGACTTCGGGGGCTACACCTTC
CDR3 protein: CASSLRDGDFGGYTF

clone size: -
J gene: TRBJ2-3
D gene: TRBD1
V gene: TRBV7-9
CDR3 DNA: TGTGCCAGCAGCTCCGGGACAGGGGACACAGATACGCAGTATTTT
CDR3 protein: CASSSGTGDTDTQYF

clone size: once
J gene: TRBJ2-1
D gene: -
V gene: TRBV6-2/TRBV6-3
CDR3 DNA: TGTGCCAGCAGTTACTTGGGGGACAAGTACAATGAGCAGTTCTTC
CDR3 protein: CASSYLGDKYNEQFF

clone size: -
J gene: TRBJ2-3
D gene: -
V gene: TRBV19
CDR3 DNA: TGTGCCAGCAGTATTCGGACAGTCAGCACAGATACGCAGTATTTT
CDR3 protein: CASSIRTVSTDTQYF